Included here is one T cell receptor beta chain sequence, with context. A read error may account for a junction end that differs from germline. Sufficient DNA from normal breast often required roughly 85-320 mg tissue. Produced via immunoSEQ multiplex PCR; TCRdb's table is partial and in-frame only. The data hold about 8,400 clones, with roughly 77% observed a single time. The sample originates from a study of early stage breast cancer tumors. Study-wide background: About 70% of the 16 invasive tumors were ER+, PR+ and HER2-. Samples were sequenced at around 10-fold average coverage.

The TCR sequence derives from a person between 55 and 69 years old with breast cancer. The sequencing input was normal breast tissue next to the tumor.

CDR3 in DNA: TGTGCTAGCAGCGAGGGCAGGGTCACCGGGGAGCTGTTTTTT. Translated, it gives CASSEGRVTGELFF. The rearrangement links TRBV7-7 to TRBJ2-2; possibly TRBD1 or TRBD2 for D (5 bases each). The germline CDR1 and CDR2 sequences are SSHAT and FNYEAQ (reference sequence). The CDR3 is 14 amino acids.